This is a list of T cell receptor beta chains from one sample in a study of cytomegalovirus exposure and HLA in healthy donors. Sequenced by immunoSEQ multiplex PCR; TCRdb stores in-frame clones only, minus some. This table has 90,000 to 130,000 clones, around 80% appearing once. Sequences were obtained from PBMCs. Source of these receptors: a man younger than 45 in good health and CMV-seropositive. The CDR3 runs from the conserved cysteine through the conserved F or W. The order of the fields is D gene, clone size, J gene, V gene, CDR3 protein, CDR3 DNA. D genes are given only for firm matches. Expanded clones are given a class, and other clones once, few, many or no size at all.

d_call: TRBD1; clone_size: .; j_call: TRBJ1-1; v_call: TRBV2; cdr3_aa: CASSQDRENTEAFF; cdr3_nt: TGTGCCAGCAGCCAGGACAGGGAGAACACTGAAGCTTTCTTT
d_call: TRBD1; clone_size: .; j_call: TRBJ2-1; v_call: TRBV19; cdr3_aa: CASSIDQGDEQFF; cdr3_nt: TGTGCCAGTAGTATAGATCAGGGGGATGAGCAGTTCTTC
d_call: .; clone_size: .; j_call: TRBJ2-7; v_call: TRBV19; cdr3_aa: CASSSTGPYEQYF; cdr3_nt: TGTGCCAGTAGTTCGACAGGTCCCTACGAGCAGTACTTC
d_call: TRBD1; clone_size: .; j_call: TRBJ2-5; v_call: TRBV5-1; cdr3_aa: CASSRDSSQETQYF; cdr3_nt: TGCGCCAGCAGCAGGGACAGTTCTCAAGAGACCCAGTACTTC
d_call: .; clone_size: .; j_call: TRBJ1-6; v_call: TRBV9; cdr3_aa: CASSQKSGTADSPLHF; cdr3_nt: TGTGCCAGCAGCCAAAAAAGCGGGACGGCTGATTCACCCCTCCACTTT
d_call: TRBD1; clone_size: .; j_call: TRBJ1-4; v_call: TRBV6-1; cdr3_aa: CASSQGQARDEKLFF; cdr3_nt: TGTGCCAGCAGTCAAGGACAGGCCAGAGATGAAAAACTGTTTTTT
d_call: TRBD1; clone_size: once; j_call: TRBJ2-6; v_call: TRBV2; cdr3_aa: CASSEAGWDRGFGANVLTF; cdr3_nt: TGTGCCAGCAGTGAAGCAGGATGGGACAGGGGATTTGGGGCCAACGTCCTGACTTTC
d_call: TRBD1; clone_size: .; j_call: TRBJ1-2; v_call: TRBV4-1; cdr3_aa: CASSQHPGGQGYTF; cdr3_nt: TGCGCCAGCAGCCAACACCCAGGGGGCCAAGGCTACACCTTC
d_call: .; clone_size: .; j_call: TRBJ1-1; v_call: TRBV5-1; cdr3_aa: CASRKQQGNTEAFF; cdr3_nt: TGCGCCAGCAGAAAACAACAGGGGAACACTGAAGCTTTCTTT
d_call: .; clone_size: .; j_call: TRBJ1-2; v_call: TRBV9; cdr3_aa: CASAGNNYGYTF; cdr3_nt: TGTGCCAGCGCGGGGAATAACTATGGCTACACCTTC
d_call: TRBD1; clone_size: once; j_call: TRBJ1-5; v_call: TRBV28; cdr3_aa: CASSSPDRDGQPQHF; cdr3_nt: TGTGCCAGCAGTTCGCCGGACAGGGATGGTCAGCCCCAGCATTTT
d_call: TRBD1; clone_size: .; j_call: TRBJ1-2; v_call: TRBV19; cdr3_aa: CASRDRSYGYTF; cdr3_nt: TGTGCCAGTAGGGACAGGTCCTATGGCTACACCTTC
d_call: TRBD2; clone_size: once; j_call: TRBJ2-5; v_call: TRBV29-1; cdr3_aa: CSAGGLTETQYF; cdr3_nt: TGCAGCGCGGGGGGACTAACTGAGACCCAGTACTTC
d_call: TRBD2; clone_size: .; j_call: TRBJ2-5; v_call: TRBV5-1; cdr3_aa: CASSYTSGNSQETQYF; cdr3_nt: TGCGCCAGCAGCTATACTAGCGGGAATTCCCAAGAGACCCAGTACTTC
d_call: .; clone_size: .; j_call: TRBJ1-1; v_call: TRBV6-1; cdr3_aa: CASSEIGVSGTEAFF; cdr3_nt: TGTGCCAGCAGTGAAATTGGAGTCTCGGGGACTGAAGCTTTCTTT
d_call: .; clone_size: once; j_call: TRBJ1-2; v_call: TRBV6-5; cdr3_aa: CASSLEDPGFYGYTF; cdr3_nt: TGTGCCAGCAGCCTAGAGGACCCGGGATTCTATGGCTACACCTTC
d_call: .; clone_size: .; j_call: TRBJ1-1; v_call: TRBV5-1; cdr3_aa: CASSWKGHTNTEAFF; cdr3_nt: TGCGCCAGCAGCTGGAAGGGACATACAAACACTGAAGCTTTCTTT
d_call: .; clone_size: .; j_call: TRBJ2-1; v_call: TRBV4-1; cdr3_aa: CASSQDALANEQFF; cdr3_nt: TGCGCCAGCAGCCAAGACGCGCTCGCCAATGAGCAGTTCTTC
d_call: TRBD2; clone_size: .; j_call: TRBJ2-5; v_call: TRBV19; cdr3_aa: CASSPVRASGTYNPRETQYF; cdr3_nt: TGTGCCAGTAGTCCGGTACGGGCTAGCGGGACTTACAACCCACGAGAGACCCAGTACTTC
d_call: TRBD1; clone_size: few; j_call: TRBJ1-1; v_call: TRBV18; cdr3_aa: CASSPPMGQGTEAFF; cdr3_nt: TGTGCCAGCTCACCACCGATGGGACAGGGCACTGAAGCTTTCTTT
d_call: .; clone_size: .; j_call: TRBJ1-2; v_call: TRBV7-9; cdr3_aa: CASSLGGSYGYTF; cdr3_nt: TGTGCCAGCAGCTTAGGAGGGAGCTATGGCTACACCTTC
d_call: TRBD2; clone_size: few; j_call: TRBJ2-5; v_call: TRBV6-1; cdr3_aa: CASSETLAGGGPQETQYF; cdr3_nt: TGTGCCAGCAGTGAAACACTAGCGGGAGGGGGGCCTCAAGAGACCCAGTACTTC
d_call: .; clone_size: .; j_call: TRBJ2-1; v_call: TRBV5-1; cdr3_aa: CASSFSGGGYNEQFF; cdr3_nt: TGCGCCAGCAGCTTTAGTGGTGGAGGCTACAATGAGCAGTTCTTC
d_call: TRBD2; clone_size: .; j_call: TRBJ2-5; v_call: TRBV4-1; cdr3_aa: CASSQGPGLAGGKETQYF; cdr3_nt: TGCGCCAGCAGCCAAGGACCGGGACTAGCGGGAGGGAAAGAGACCCAGTACTTC
d_call: .; clone_size: once; j_call: TRBJ2-1; v_call: TRBV5-6; cdr3_aa: CASSLGARVNEQFF; cdr3_nt: TGTGCCAGCAGCTTGGGGGCCAGGGTGAATGAGCAGTTCTTC
d_call: .; clone_size: .; j_call: TRBJ2-2; v_call: TRBV7-8; cdr3_aa: CASSLNSGYTGELFF; cdr3_nt: TGTGCCAGCAGCCTAAATTCCGGGTACACCGGGGAGCTGTTTTTT
d_call: .; clone_size: .; j_call: TRBJ2-5; v_call: TRBV18; cdr3_aa: CASSPPQETQYF; cdr3_nt: TGTGCCAGCTCACCACCGCAGGAGACCCAGTACTTC
d_call: TRBD1; clone_size: .; j_call: TRBJ1-4; v_call: TRBV5-1; cdr3_aa: CASSLVPGTGVDEKLFF; cdr3_nt: TGCGCCAGCAGCTTGGTGCCAGGGACAGGGGTCGATGAAAAACTGTTTTTT
d_call: .; clone_size: .; j_call: TRBJ1-5; v_call: TRBV4-1; cdr3_aa: CASSHPRGRSNQPQHF; cdr3_nt: TGCGCCAGCAGCCACCCCAGGGGCCGTAGCAATCAGCCCCAGCATTTT
d_call: .; clone_size: .; j_call: TRBJ2-7; v_call: TRBV2; cdr3_aa: CANGEHNYEQYF; cdr3_nt: TGTGCTAACGGGGAACACAACTACGAGCAGTACTTC
d_call: TRBD2; clone_size: once; j_call: TRBJ2-3; v_call: TRBV7-2; cdr3_aa: CASSSPRGARTDTQYF; cdr3_nt: TGTGCCAGCAGCTCCCCGCGGGGGGCTCGCACAGATACGCAGTATTTT
d_call: .; clone_size: .; j_call: TRBJ1-1; v_call: TRBV19; cdr3_aa: CASSEGEGTGRAFF; cdr3_nt: TGTGCCAGTAGTGAGGGGGAGGGGACCGGACGAGCTTTCTTT
d_call: TRBD1; clone_size: .; j_call: TRBJ2-3; v_call: TRBV27; cdr3_aa: CASSSRTTIQGALIDTQYF; cdr3_nt: TGTGCCAGCAGTTCCCGGACCACCATACAGGGGGCGTTGATAGATACGCAGTATTTT
d_call: TRBD2; clone_size: .; j_call: TRBJ2-1; v_call: TRBV7-9; cdr3_aa: CASSPRAGEVNEQFF; cdr3_nt: TGTGCCAGCAGTCCTCGAGCGGGGGAAGTCAATGAGCAGTTCTTC
d_call: TRBD2; clone_size: .; j_call: TRBJ2-3; v_call: TRBV2; cdr3_aa: CASRLYAGESDTQYF; cdr3_nt: TGTGCCAGCAGACTCTACGCGGGGGAGTCAGATACGCAGTATTTT
d_call: TRBD2; clone_size: .; j_call: TRBJ2-1; v_call: TRBV5-1; cdr3_aa: CASSGSGRGEQFF; cdr3_nt: TGCGCCAGCAGCGGTAGCGGGAGGGGAGAGCAGTTCTTC
d_call: .; clone_size: .; j_call: TRBJ2-5; v_call: TRBV5-4; cdr3_aa: CASSPLGGGRETQYF; cdr3_nt: TGTGCCAGCAGCCCGTTGGGGGGGGGCCGAGAGACCCAGTACTTC
d_call: .; clone_size: .; j_call: TRBJ2-5; v_call: TRBV2; cdr3_aa: CASSGLGFYQKTQYF; cdr3_nt: TGTGCCAGCAGTGGACTAGGGTTTTACCAAAAGACCCAGTACTTC
d_call: .; clone_size: once; j_call: TRBJ1-2; v_call: TRBV27; cdr3_aa: CASTSRVLLYGYTF; cdr3_nt: TGTGCCAGCACCTCGAGGGTGCTCCTATATGGCTACACCTTC
d_call: TRBD2; clone_size: once; j_call: TRBJ2-3; v_call: TRBV6-4; cdr3_aa: CASSKTSGGVDTQYF; cdr3_nt: TGTGCCAGCAGCAAAACTAGCGGGGGGGTCGATACGCAGTATTTT
d_call: .; clone_size: .; j_call: TRBJ2-4; v_call: TRBV5-6; cdr3_aa: CASSLGGVAVHQYF; cdr3_nt: TGTGCCAGCAGCTTGGGGGGGGTAGCGGTTCATCAGTACTTC
d_call: TRBD1; clone_size: .; j_call: TRBJ1-6; v_call: TRBV6-5; cdr3_aa: CASSYSAWTGGSPLHF; cdr3_nt: TGTGCCAGCAGTTACTCTGCATGGACAGGGGGTTCACCCCTCCACTTT
d_call: TRBD1; clone_size: .; j_call: TRBJ1-2; v_call: TRBV6-5; cdr3_aa: CASSKRQGAAQGYTF; cdr3_nt: TGTGCCAGCAGTAAACGACAGGGGGCGGCCCAAGGCTACACCTTC
d_call: .; clone_size: .; j_call: TRBJ2-1; v_call: TRBV2; cdr3_aa: CASSVRGVPFF; cdr3_nt: TGTGCCAGCAGTGTCCGGGGAGTCCCGTTCTTC
d_call: .; clone_size: once; j_call: TRBJ2-5; v_call: TRBV6-4; cdr3_aa: CASSASAGRQETQYF; cdr3_nt: TGTGCCAGCTCCGCCTCCGCGGGGAGACAAGAGACCCAGTACTTC
d_call: TRBD2; clone_size: .; j_call: TRBJ2-1; v_call: TRBV2; cdr3_aa: CASIRSGGYNEQFF; cdr3_nt: TGTGCCAGCATCCGTAGCGGGGGGTACAATGAGCAGTTCTTC
d_call: .; clone_size: once; j_call: TRBJ1-2; v_call: TRBV5-1; cdr3_aa: CASSIPRHDRPPNYGYTF; cdr3_nt: TGCGCCAGCAGCATACCACGTCACGACAGGCCCCCTAACTATGGCTACACCTTC